These 3 T cell receptor beta chains came from one sample sequenced in a study of blood T cell repertoires in COVID-19. Assay used: immunoSEQ multiplex PCR; TCRdb lists only in-frame clones, some missing. The sample lists 70,000 or so clones, 65% to 90% seen once, with about 3.2% in the top ten. The material sequenced was peripheral blood. The source is a man aged 80 or over with acute or convalescent COVID-19.

The chain links TRBV24-1 to TRBJ2-3; D may be TRBD2 (6 bases). In germline, CDR1 is KGHDR, CDR2 SFDVKD. The CDR3 has 15 amino acids. V lost 5 bases and J 0 bases, leaving 11 bases between the germline ends. CDR3 sequence: CATSGRGWSTDTQYF. CDR3 nucleotides: TGTGCCACCAGTGGTCGGGGGTGGAGCACAGATACGCAGTATTTT.

DNA of the CDR3: TGTGCCAGCTCACCGACGGGAGGCCCTCAAGAGACCCAGTACTTC. Its translation: CASSPTGGPQETQYF. V is TRBV18 and J is TRBJ2-5; 7 nucleotides align to TRBD2. Germline CDR1 KGHSH, CDR2 LQKENI. CDR3 length equals 15 residues. V was pared by 3 bases and J by 2 bases, with 6 bases of the junction left unmatched.

V is TRBV7-9 and J is TRBJ1-1; tentative D call: TRBD1 (6 bases). Trimming pared 5 bases from V and 5 bases from J, leaving 12 bases between. The CDR3 has 13 residues. Germline loops: CDR1 SEHNR, CDR2 FQNEAQ (reference sequence). CDR3 sequence (DNA): TGTGCCAGCAGCCAGACAGGCCCAACTGAAGCTTTCTTT. Encoded protein: CASSQTGPTEAFF.